The clone carrying this TCR beta chain was counted many times. Its antigen remains unidentified. Looked up from germline, CDR1 is SNHLY and CDR2 is FYNNEI. Trimming stripped 7 bases from V and 2 bases from J, with 14 bases between. The CDR3 sequence is 14 residues long. It was RNA transcripts that yielded the amplified TCR beta CDR3 regions. Carried out on the TCR CDR3, a first-round RT-PCR used the HTBI primer set. TCRdb itself ran the multiplex PCR reads through MiXCR, one entry per CDR3 protein. The sample carries approximately 270,000 distinct CDR3 sequences, just over 14% recorded once. PBMCs stemmed from approximately 9.1 ml fresh peripheral blood. This sample is part of a study of T cells in Graves' hyperthyroidism and ophthalmopathy. Study-wide points: Median prediction lead before ophthalmopathy onset was about 6.3 months with the model. Among clonotypes expanded in thyroid above 0.001, most were also found in blood.

This receptor was taken from a woman in her thirties or forties with Graves' hyperthyroidism that later progressed to Graves' ophthalmopathy. The chain carries TRBV2 and TRBJ1-1; possible D gene TRBD1, 5 bases. Sequencing was carried out using blood. CDR3 region: CASTLWGYNTEAFF. Written as DNA, the CDR3 is TGTGCCAGCACTCTCTGGGGCTATAACACTGAAGCTTTCTTT.